This TCR beta chain stems from a study of PD-1 blockade in classical Hodgkin lymphoma. General observations from the study: Complete responders entered with baseline diversity on par with newly diagnosed patients, the results showed. Repertoire difference causes, possibly disease activity or prior therapy, remain undefined. CD4+ TCR diversity climbed significantly by C4D1, unlike CD8+ TCR diversity.

Some clones are missing from TCRdb's copy, which holds only in-frame ones; the method was immunoSEQ multiplex PCR. This sample yields about 15,000 clones, of which around four fifths are seen a single time; 1% belongs to the top ten. Autologous stem cell transplantation was followed by relapse in every patient, and brentuximab vedotin exposure varied. Out of thawed PBMCs, magnetic negative selection purified CD4+ T cells. The CDR3 totals 15 residues. V was clipped by 2 bases and J by 7 bases; unmatched bases: 9. Germline CDR1 reads MDHEN; CDR2 reads SYDVKM. This clone was detected once. Its antigen remains unknown.

This rearrangement joins TRBV28 to TRBJ2-7; TRBD1 aligns across 9 bases. The clonotype comes from a human donor with classical Hodgkin lymphoma. The sample consisted of CD4+ T cells from blood, taken at baseline. The CDR3 DNA reads as TGTGCCAGCAGTTTACCCTGGACAGGGGCAGGGGAGCAGTACTTC. As protein: CASSLPWTGAGEQYF.